This TCR beta chain was captured by sequencing in a study of T cell repertoires in cytomegalovirus infection. At the level of the study: Used in the study were CMV epitopes, some recently identified and HLA-C-restricted, others well-studied and HLA-B-restricted.

MiXCR, applied by TCRdb to the reads, yields one record per CDR3 protein. The sample holds roughly 340,000 distinct CDR3 sequences, 25% to 35% seen once. The CDR3 totals 14 residues. The J segment lost 15 bases and the V segment lost 1 base, leaving 12 bases of the junction unmatched. Germline CDR1 DFQATT, CDR2 SNEGSKA (reference sequence). As regards this clonotype: The antigen remains unidentified.

This clonotype originated in a human donor in good health (CMV status not recorded). Some clones in this sample may be carry-over from other donors' samples. This material consisted of cultured PBMCs, taken from culture after CMV antigen stimulation. The genes are TRBV20-1 and TRBJ1-6, with 7 bases matching TRBD1. The CDR3 sequence is CSARAGTAVPGLHF. The CDR3 DNA is TGCAGTGCTAGAGCCGGGACAGCAGTTCCGGGCCTCCACTTT.